These T cell receptor beta chains were read from a single sample in a study of cytomegalovirus exposure and HLA in healthy donors. Profiling relied on immunoSEQ multiplex PCR, and the TCRdb table lists in-frame clones only, not all of them. Of 70,000 to 95,000 clones in the sample, around 79% are singletons; the top ten hold 14% to 15%. Material for sequencing was PBMCs. All receptors derive from a woman between 35 and 50 years old in good health and CMV-seropositive. CDR3s include the opening cysteine and the closing phenylalanine or tryptophan. The order of the fields is V gene, CDR3 length, clone size, D gene, J gene, CDR3 DNA, CDR3 protein. A D gene is named only where the DNA matches it firmly. Clone size is shown for a subset of rows, as once, few, many or a class of expanded clone.

>TRBV5-1|14|once|NA|TRBJ1-1
TGCGCCAGCAGCCCGGAGGGACGTTACGCTGAAGCTTTCTTT
CASSPEGRYAEAFF
>TRBV4-1|16|NA|NA|TRBJ1-1
TGCGCCAGCAGCCAAGGTAGCGCGGGGACGAACACTGAAGCTTTCTTT
CASSQGSAGTNTEAFF
>TRBV25-1|13|NA|TRBD1|TRBJ1-3
TGTGCCAGCATCTACAGGGGAGGAAACACCATATATTTT
CASIYRGGNTIYF
>TRBV10-2|13|NA|NA|TRBJ1-2
TGCGCCAGCAGTGAGTCGACCTCAGGCTGGTACACCTTC
CASSESTSGWYTF
>TRBV7-3|16|NA|TRBD1|TRBJ2-3
TGTGCCAGCAGCTTAGAGGGGGCTCTAAGAACAGATACGCAGTATTTT
CASSLEGALRTDTQYF
>TRBV28|9|NA|TRBD1|TRBJ2-7
TGTGCCAACCAGACAGGGGAGTACTTC
CANQTGEYF
>TRBV18|14|once|NA|TRBJ1-1
TGTGCCAGCTCACCATCAGGGCAGGGCACTGAAGCTTTCTTT
CASSPSGQGTEAFF
>TRBV7-9|15|NA|NA|TRBJ2-5
TGTGCCAGCAGCCAACCCTTGGGGCACCAAGAGACCCAGTACTTC
CASSQPLGHQETQYF
>TRBV27|14|NA|NA|TRBJ1-1
TGTGCCAGCAGCTCTCAACGGGGAGACACTGAAGCTTTCTTT
CASSSQRGDTEAFF
>TRBV6-1|14|NA|NA|TRBJ1-5
TGTGCCAGCATCAAAGACAGCCTGAATCAGCCCCAGCATTTT
CASIKDSLNQPQHF
>TRBV7-9|14|NA|NA|TRBJ2-7
TGTGCCAGCAGCTTAGACTTAGAAGTACACGAGCAGTACTTC
CASSLDLEVHEQYF
>TRBV18|16|NA|NA|TRBJ1-2
TGTGCCAGCTCACGGGTAGCCGACAGGAGTAACTATGGCTACACCTTC
CASSRVADRSNYGYTF
>TRBV6-1|17|NA|NA|TRBJ2-1
TGTGCCAGCAGTGGCCAGCAGGGTATGGCTTACTACAATGAGCAGTTCTTC
CASSGQQGMAYYNEQFF
>TRBV4-3|16|NA|TRBD1|TRBJ2-3
TGCGCCAGCAGCCAGACCGGGACAGGGGGGCAAGATACGCAGTATTTT
CASSQTGTGGQDTQYF
>TRBV6-1|16|once|NA|TRBJ1-2
TGTGCCAGCAGTGATAGGGGACCGGGAGCTAACTATGGCTACACCTTC
CASSDRGPGANYGYTF
>TRBV7-3|16|once|TRBD2|TRBJ2-4
TGTGCCAGCAGCTTAAGGGCGGGAGGGACCAAAAACATTCAGTACTTC
CASSLRAGGTKNIQYF
>TRBV6-5|14|NA|NA|TRBJ1-5
TGTGCCAGCAGTTACTCGAACGAGTATCAGCCCCAGCATTTT
CASSYSNEYQPQHF
>TRBV19|16|NA|TRBD2|TRBJ2-5
TGTGCCAGTAGTCCGTACTCCGGGACTAGTCGCGAGACCCAGTACTTC
CASSPYSGTSRETQYF
>TRBV6-6|13|few|NA|TRBJ1-2
TGTGCCAGCAGAGCCCATAACCGCGGGGGCTACACCTTC
CASRAHNRGGYTF
>TRBV7-7|16|NA|NA|TRBJ2-2
TGTGCTAGCAGCTTTCAGGGAATAGGGAACACCGGGGAGCTGTTTTTT
CASSFQGIGNTGELFF
>TRBV11-2|15|NA|TRBD1|TRBJ2-2
TGTGCCAGCAGCTTGAGGGGACAGCGGCCAAGGGAGCTGTTTTTT
CASSLRGQRPRELFF
>TRBV7-9|17|NA|NA|TRBJ1-2
TGTGCCAGCAGCTTAATTCGCGAGGGGGTCCGTACCTATGGCTACACCTTC
CASSLIREGVRTYGYTF
>TRBV5-5|12|NA|NA|TRBJ2-1
TGTGCCAGCAGCTTGGGAACAGGTGAGCAGTTCTTC
CASSLGTGEQFF
>TRBV9|12|NA|NA|TRBJ2-7
TGTGCCAGCAGCGTAGGTGTAAACGAGCAGTACTTC
CASSVGVNEQYF
>TRBV2|14|NA|NA|TRBJ2-5
TGTGCCAGCAGTGAATCACGCGTACAAGAGACCCAGTACTTC
CASSESRVQETQYF
>TRBV7-8|14|NA|TRBD1|TRBJ1-2
TGTGCCAGCACCGCTGCCGGACAGGGCGACGACTACACCTTC
CASTAAGQGDDYTF
>TRBV5-1|14|few|NA|TRBJ1-1
TGCGCCAGCAGCTTTGGACATTCTTACACTGAAGCTTTCTTT
CASSFGHSYTEAFF
>TRBV9|14|NA|NA|TRBJ2-7
TGTGCCAGCAGCGTAGGAGGGACTCCTTACGAGCAGTACTTC
CASSVGGTPYEQYF
>TRBV6-5|14|NA|NA|TRBJ1-6
TGTGCCAGCAGTCACTCGGCGAGGGATTCACCCCTCCACTTT
CASSHSARDSPLHF
>TRBV28|15|NA|TRBD1|TRBJ2-7
TGTGCCAGCAGGTCTACCGGGACAGGGTCCTACGAGCAGTACTTC
CASRSTGTGSYEQYF
>TRBV4-2|15|NA|TRBD1|TRBJ1-2
TGTGCCAGCAGCCAGGGACAGGGACCTCCCGGTGGCTACACCTTC
CASSQGQGPPGGYTF
>TRBV7-6|16|NA|NA|TRBJ2-7
TGTGCCAGCAGCTTTCCCCCCCCTAGGAGCTCCTACGAGCAGTACTTC
CASSFPPPRSSYEQYF
>TRBV2|15|NA|NA|TRBJ1-4
TGTGCCAGCAGTACGGGGGGGCAAGCCAATGAAAAACTGTTTTTT
CASSTGGQANEKLFF
>TRBV9|19|NA|TRBD2|TRBJ2-1
TGTGCCAGCAGCGTAGAGGATACTAGCGCCGTAACCTCCTACAATGAGCAGTTCTTC
CASSVEDTSAVTSYNEQFF
>TRBV23-1|15|NA|NA|TRBJ1-5
TGCGCCAGCAGTCAATCGGGGTCCGGGGGACAGCCCCAGCATTTT
CASSQSGSGGQPQHF
>TRBV4-3|16|NA|TRBD1|TRBJ2-7
TGCGCCAGCAGCCAAGACCCGGGACAGGGCTCCTACGAGCAGTACTTC
CASSQDPGQGSYEQYF
>TRBV2|15|NA|TRBD2|TRBJ2-1
TGTGCCAGCAAGGCGACTAGCGGCTCCTACAATGAGCAGTTCTTC
CASKATSGSYNEQFF
>TRBV19|13|NA|TRBD2|TRBJ2-5
TGTGCCAGTAGTCTTGCGGGAGTTTCGGAGCAGTACTTC
CASSLAGVSEQYF
>TRBV9|17|NA|NA|TRBJ1-6
TGTGCCAGCAGCTCCCCTGTAGCTAGCTCCTATAATTCACCCCTCCACTTT
CASSSPVASSYNSPLHF
>TRBV5-4|14|NA|TRBD1|TRBJ1-4
TGTGCCAGCAGTTCCAGGGGGACTAATGAAAAACTGTTTTTT
CASSSRGTNEKLFF
>TRBV28|14|NA|TRBD1|TRBJ1-5
TGTGCCAGCAGGACCGCGGGACAGGGGGGGGCCCAGCATTTT
CASRTAGQGGAQHF
>TRBV7-2|12|NA|TRBD1|TRBJ2-4
TGTGCCAGCAGCCGCCGCACAGGGGCCCCGTACTTC
CASSRRTGAPYF
>TRBV27|17|NA|TRBD1|TRBJ2-7
TGTGCCAGCAGTTTAGGGAGTACGGGACAGGGGTTCTACGAGCAGTACTTC
CASSLGSTGQGFYEQYF
>TRBV6-5|14|NA|NA|TRBJ2-7
TGTGCCAGCAGTTACTCGGGCGGGACCTACGAGCAGTACTTC
CASSYSGGTYEQYF
>TRBV5-1|16|NA|TRBD1|TRBJ2-5
TGCGCCAGCAGCTTGGTAGGGACAGGGGATACAGAGACCCAGTACTTC
CASSLVGTGDTETQYF
>TRBV9|17|few|NA|TRBJ1-6
TGTGCCAGCAGCCCCCGGGACTCGAGCTCCTATAATTCACCCCTCCACTTT
CASSPRDSSSYNSPLHF
>TRBV28|21|NA|TRBD1|TRBJ1-2
TGTGCCAGCAGTTTCCAGAATCCAAGGACAGGGACCTTACTAACTAACTATGGCTACACCTTC
CASSFQNPRTGTLLTNYGYTF
>TRBV18|14|few|TRBD1|TRBJ2-7
TGTGCCAGCTCACCACCGGACAGGGAATACGAGCAGTACTTC
CASSPPDREYEQYF